These 10 T cell receptor beta chains came from one sample sequenced in a study of breast tumors, draining lymph nodes, adjacent tissues. Axillary draining lymph nodes of breast cancer patients supplied the node samples. MiXCR was run by TCRdb on the multiplex PCR reads, yielding one entry per CDR3 protein. The sample contains 80,000 to 130,000 distinct CDR3 sequences, 21% of which appear only once. Sequenced material: axillary lymph node tissue. These receptors originate from a female donor with breast cancer. Some clones in this sample may be carry-over from other donors' samples.

This clonotype came up many times. CDR3 coding DNA: TGTGCCAGCAGACCTTGGCCACGTGGGCCCACAGATACGCAGTATTTT. Translated: CASRPWPRGPTDTQYF. V is TRBV11-2 and J is TRBJ2-3; D call uncertain. There are 16 residues in the CDR3. The germline V gene encodes CDR1 SGHAT and CDR2 FQNNGV. V lost 6 bases and J lost 2, with 18 bases in between. The full variable domain, rest sourced from reference TRBV11-2 and TRBJ2-3, is EAGVAQSPRYKIIEKRQSVAFWCNPISGHATLYWYQQILGQGPKLLIQFQNNGVVDDSQLPKDRFSAERLKGVDSTLKIQPAKLEDSAVYLCASRPWPRGPTDTQYFGPGTRLTVL.

Ten or more counts support this clonotype. The J gene is TRBJ1-2, the V gene TRBV4-1; D is unresolved. This CDR3 spans 15 amino acids. The germline V gene encodes CDR1 MGHRA and CDR2 YSYEKL. Trimming took off 0 bases at V and 3 bases at J, with 11 bases between the two ends. CDR3 sequence: CASSQDIRVHYGYTF. CDR3 coding DNA: TGCGCCAGCAGCCAAGATATAAGGGTTCACTATGGCTACACCTTC.

Concerning this clonotype itself: A read error may be the cause here, since a much bigger clone is one base away. V and J are TRBV28 and TRBJ1-5; tentative D call: TRBD1 (5 bases). The V gene's germline CDR1 is MDHEN and CDR2 SYDVKM. The CDR3 is 14 residues long. V was clipped by 7 bases and J by 6 bases, with 16 bases between them. The CDR3 is CASNSRMGLQPQHF. DNA for the CDR3: TGTGCCAGCAATTCAAGGATGGGGCTTCAGCCCCAGCATTTT.

Worth noting for this clonotype: The CDR3 does not end in the conserved phenylalanine or tryptophan, so this is likely a read error. V is TRBV29-1 and J is TRBJ2-3; either TRBD1 or TRBD2 may fit D (6 bases each). This CDR3 has 15 amino acids. CDR1 SQVTM and CDR2 ANQGSEA come from the germline V gene. Trimming cost V 2 bases and J 1 base, with 13 bases left between them. The CDR3 bases are TGCAGCGTTGAAAGGGGGGATCTTCGCACAGATACGCAGTATCTT. Translating gives CSVERGDLRTDTQYL.

A word on this clonotype: This may be a read error, as it is one base from a much larger clone. This is likely a read error, given that the CDR3 carries no conserved phenylalanine or tryptophan at its end. J is TRBJ2-1 and V is TRBV5-1; 7 bases agree with TRBD2. The V segment lost 0 bases and the J segment 4 bases; nucleotides outside the gene matches: 7. CDR1 SGHRS and CDR2 YFSETQ come from the germline V gene. The CDR3 is 16 amino acids. The CDR3 loop is CASSLVGAGEYNEQFL. The CDR3 DNA follows: TGCGCCAGCAGCTTGGTTGGGGCGGGAGAGTACAATGAGCAGTTCCTC.

Turning to this clonotype: Being one base from a much bigger clone, this may be a read error. Likely a read error: the CDR3 ends without its conserved phenylalanine or tryptophan. The chain recombines TRBV12-3 or TRBV12-4 with TRBJ2-3; 11 bases line up with TRBD2. Trimming at V came to 6 bases and at J to 2 bases, leaving 4 bases not matched to a gene. CDR3 length equals 15 residues. CDR3 sequence: CASRLAGEFTDTQYL. In nucleotides, the CDR3 is TGTGCCAGCAGACTAGCGGGAGAGTTCACAGATACGCAGTATCTT.

This clonotype was detected ten times or more. The chain has TRBV7-2 and TRBJ2-1; D gene uncertain. Germline CDR1 SGHTA, CDR2 FQGNSA. The CDR3 loop spans 14 amino acids. The V and J ends lost 1 base and 9 bases respectively, with 13 bases between them. The CDR3 region has the DNA TGTGCCAGCAGCTTAGGGTTCCCTAGTATTGAGCAGTTCTTC. Encoded protein: CASSLGFPSIEQFF.

V gene TRBV19 combines with J gene TRBJ1-5, with a weak D call TRBD1 (5 bases). The ends were cut back, 4 bases at V and 4 bases at J, with 17 bases in the middle. The germline gives CDR1 LNHDA, CDR2 SQIVND (reference sequence). The CDR3 spans 16 residues. The CDR3: CASSRGSGGPNQPQHF. The DNA of the CDR3 is TGTGCCAGTAGTAGGGGCTCGGGAGGCCCGAATCAGCCCCAGCATTTT.

This clonotype has ten or more counts. The genes are TRBV19 and TRBJ2-7; the D call may be TRBD1 or TRBD2 (6 bases each). V dropped 8 bases and J dropped 4 bases, with 15 bases sitting between them. The CDR3 has 13 amino acids. From germline, CDR1 is LNHDA and CDR2 SQIVND (reference sequence). The CDR3 spells CASSEGGFYEQYF. The CDR3 DNA follows: TGTGCCAGTTCCGAGGGGGGCTTTTACGAGCAGTACTTC.

The chain combines TRBV3-1 with TRBJ2-6; 8 nucleotides agree with TRBD1. Germline CDR1 LGHDT, CDR2 YNNKEL (reference sequence). V lost 7 bases, J lost 4 bases, and 6 bases stayed unmatched. The CDR3 sequence is 15 residues long. CDR3 nucleotide sequence: TGTGCCAGCACCCCAGGGGGCTCCGGGGCCAACGTCCTGACTTTC. It encodes CASTPGGSGANVLTF.